This TCR beta chain was recorded in a study of blood T cell repertoires in COVID-19. Study context: Samples came from the United States, Italy and Spain, spanning acute and convalescent COVID-19. Sources were T cells, B-cell-depleted T cells, or PBMCs; the material itself was cDNA or gDNA.

Per the original methods: Reference gene primer amplification gave nucleated cell count estimates. The repertoire was sequenced with immunoSEQ multiplex PCR; TCRdb's copy has only in-frame clones and lacks some. The DNA was the basis for D and trimming; V, J and clone size are from that table. Counted here are roughly 76,000 clones, roughly 87% occurring once; the ten biggest clones make up 8% to 9.5%. The receptor was derived from a young man with acute or convalescent COVID-19. Source material: peripheral blood.

The CDR3 DNA follows: TGTGCCAGTTCGTACGGCGGGTCCTACGAGCAGTACTTC. Translating gives CASSYGGSYEQYF. V gene TRBV28 combines with J gene TRBJ2-7; D may be TRBD2 (5 bases). CDR1 is MDHEN, CDR2 SYDVKM, per germline. V lost 9 bases and J lost 1, with 13 bases in between. There are 13 residues in the CDR3.